A selection of T cell receptor beta chains follows, all from one sample in a study of shared clonotypes between healthy human individuals. The protocol was immunoSEQ multiplex PCR, while the TCRdb copy is restricted to in-frame clones and leaves out a portion. The sample records 1,400,000 or so clones, roughly 98.5% being singletons. The specimen sequenced was naive CD4+ T cells sorted from blood. The receptors were sampled from a man younger than 40 in good health. Both conserved end residues are part of each CDR3. Each record gives: clone size, V gene, J gene, D gene, CDR3 protein, CDR3 DNA. D genes are given only for firm matches. Clone size is not always given. Where it is, it says once, few, many or a class for expanded clones.

>once|TRBV11-2|TRBJ2-1|-
CASSSSYTVGHNEQFF
TGTGCCAGCAGCTCCTCCTACACGGTGGGGCACAATGAGCAGTTCTTC
>-|TRBV28|TRBJ1-1|-
CASSPHRRSNTEAFF
TGTGCCAGCAGTCCCCACAGGAGATCCAACACTGAAGCTTTCTTT
>-|TRBV27|TRBJ2-7|TRBD2
CASRFGTSGRENEQYF
TGTGCCAGCAGATTTGGGACTAGCGGGAGGGAAAACGAGCAGTACTTC
>-|TRBV28|TRBJ2-1|TRBD1
CASITGTGVLGNEQFF
TGTGCCAGCATAACCGGGACAGGGGTATTGGGGAATGAGCAGTTCTTC
>-|TRBV18|TRBJ2-2|TRBD2
CASSPSGTNTGELFF
TGTGCCAGCTCACCAAGCGGGACGAACACCGGGGAGCTGTTTTTT
>-|TRBV15|TRBJ2-2|-
CATSRDQMGALNTGELFF
TGTGCCACCAGCAGAGATCAAATGGGGGCCCTGAACACCGGGGAGCTGTTTTTT
>-|TRBV6-1|TRBJ2-2|-
CASTRLQPHTGELFF
TGTGCCAGCACCAGACTCCAGCCGCACACCGGGGAGCTGTTTTTT
>-|TRBV6-5|TRBJ1-4|-
CASSYLGRREKLFF
TGTGCCAGCAGTTACTTGGGCCGCCGGGAAAAACTGTTTTTT
>-|TRBV29-1|TRBJ2-5|-
CSVQILPNKEETQYF
TGCAGCGTTCAGATCCTTCCCAACAAGGAGGAGACCCAGTACTTC
>-|TRBV5-1|TRBJ1-2|-
CASSLPPADGTNYGYTF
TGCGCCAGCAGCCTCCCTCCTGCCGACGGAACTAACTATGGCTACACCTTC
>-|TRBV5-5|TRBJ1-2|-
CASSLEGVLTF
TGTGCCAGCAGCTTGGAGGGGGTGCTCACCTTC
>-|TRBV7-2|TRBJ2-3|-
CASSLEGRSTDTQYF
TGTGCCAGCAGCTTAGAGGGACGTAGCACAGATACGCAGTATTTT
>-|TRBV7-2|TRBJ2-1|TRBD2
CASSLVSGAYNEQFF
TGTGCCAGCAGCTTAGTTAGCGGGGCCTACAATGAGCAGTTCTTC
>-|TRBV4-2|TRBJ1-2|-
CASSLGRDTLDGYTF
TGTGCCAGCAGCCTCGGACGGGACACCCTCGATGGCTACACCTTC
>-|TRBV5-1|TRBJ2-5|-
CASSLEGTNQETQYF
TGCGCCAGCAGCTTGGAGGGAACTAACCAAGAGACCCAGTACTTC
>-|TRBV5-6|TRBJ2-7|TRBD1
CASSWTGRGEQYF
TGTGCCAGCAGCTGGACAGGGAGAGGAGAGCAGTACTTC
>once|TRBV21-1|TRBJ2-7|-
CARTGRRCEQYF
TGTGCCAGGACAGGGAGGCGTTGCGAGCAGTACTTC
>once|TRBV9|TRBJ2-7|-
CASSQEPQEIREQYF
TGTGCCAGCTCTCAGGAGCCACAGGAAATTCGCGAGCAGTACTTC
>-|TRBV27|TRBJ2-1|-
CASSLRAALASYNEQFF
TGTGCCAGCAGTTTACGAGCGGCGCTAGCGTCCTACAATGAGCAGTTCTTC
>-|TRBV18|TRBJ2-7|-
CASSQTDEQYF
TGTGCCAGCTCACAGACAGACGAGCAGTACTTC
>-|TRBV5-1|TRBJ1-4|-
CASSLSSGPPVGELFF
TGCGCCAGCAGCTTGTCGTCAGGACCGCCGGTGGGGGAACTGTTTTTT
>-|TRBV28|TRBJ2-7|TRBD2
CASRSSGLAGFEQYF
TGTGCCAGCAGATCCTCGGGACTAGCGGGATTCGAGCAGTACTTC
>-|TRBV11-3|TRBJ2-3|-
CASSSGRSTDTQYF
TGTGCCAGCAGTTCGGGACGCAGCACAGATACGCAGTATTTT
>once|TRBV7-3|TRBJ2-2|TRBD1
CASSSDRGNTGELFF
TGTGCCAGCAGCTCGGACAGGGGGAACACCGGGGAGCTGTTTTTT
>-|TRBV11-2|TRBJ2-3|-
CASSLVLAEVTDTQYF
TGTGCCAGCAGCTTAGTTTTGGCAGAAGTCACAGATACGCAGTATTTT
>-|TRBV28|TRBJ2-1|-
CASSLQGVGRNEQFF
TGTGCCAGCAGTTTACAAGGGGTAGGGAGGAATGAGCAGTTCTTC
>-|TRBV25-1|TRBJ2-7|-
CASSEGIYEQYF
TGTGCCAGCAGTGAAGGCATCTACGAGCAGTACTTC
>-|TRBV5-1|TRBJ2-5|TRBD1
CASSWRQGQETQYF
TGCGCCAGCAGCTGGAGACAGGGGCAAGAGACCCAGTACTTC
>-|TRBV9|TRBJ1-2|TRBD1
CASSGNRGRNYGYTF
TGTGCCAGCAGCGGGAACAGGGGGCGGAACTATGGCTACACCTTC
>-|TRBV7-6|TRBJ2-3|TRBD2
CASSPRAGGPGTQYF
TGTGCCAGCAGCCCTCGCGCGGGAGGGCCGGGAACGCAGTATTTT
>-|TRBV7-3|TRBJ2-1|-
CASSGGGRASEQFF
TGTGCCAGCAGCGGAGGTGGGCGCGCCAGCGAGCAGTTCTTC
>once|TRBV29-1|TRBJ2-7|-
CSVVMLRGTEQYF
TGCAGCGTTGTTATGCTCCGGGGGACCGAGCAGTACTTC
>-|TRBV18|TRBJ1-5|TRBD1
CASSPRTGSDQPQHF
TGTGCCAGCTCACCGCGGACAGGTAGCGATCAGCCCCAGCATTTT
>-|TRBV9|TRBJ2-1|-
CASSVEAYNEQFF
TGTGCCAGCAGCGTAGAAGCCTACAATGAGCAGTTCTTC
>-|TRBV5-1|TRBJ1-1|TRBD1
CASSLAGTGGSMNTEAFF
TGCGCCAGCAGCTTGGCCGGGACAGGGGGCTCAATGAACACTGAAGCTTTCTTT
>-|TRBV5-5|TRBJ2-7|-
CASSFRISLYEQYF
TGTGCCAGCAGCTTCAGAATCTCCTTGTACGAGCAGTACTTC
>-|TRBV7-3|TRBJ2-1|TRBD1
CASSLIRGREGNEQFF
TGTGCCAGCAGCTTAATAAGGGGGCGCGAGGGTAATGAGCAGTTCTTC
>-|TRBV7-3|TRBJ1-2|-
CASSPGDRRIGGYTF
TGTGCCAGCAGCCCAGGAGACCGTAGAATAGGGGGCTACACCTTC
>-|TRBV7-9|TRBJ2-2|-
CASSLGTLNTGELFF
TGTGCCAGCAGCTTAGGTACCCTAAACACCGGGGAGCTGTTTTTT
>-|TRBV18|TRBJ1-1|-
CASSPIPSSEAFF
TGTGCCAGCTCACCCATTCCCTCGTCTGAAGCTTTCTTT
>-|TRBV15|TRBJ2-1|-
CATSRDHEQFF
TGTGCCACCAGCAGAGATCATGAGCAGTTCTTC
>-|TRBV9|TRBJ2-2|TRBD2
CASSGEGFGRNTGELFF
TGTGCCAGCAGCGGGGAGGGCTTCGGGAGGAACACCGGGGAGCTGTTTTTT
>-|TRBV4-1|TRBJ2-5|-
CASSQDWGMAETQYF
TGCGCCAGCAGCCAAGATTGGGGGATGGCAGAGACCCAGTACTTC
>-|TRBV19|TRBJ2-5|TRBD1
CASSEGQGETQYF
TGTGCCAGTAGTGAAGGACAGGGAGAGACCCAGTACTTC
>-|TRBV13|TRBJ2-7|-
CASSSPTDSYEQYF
TGTGCCAGCAGCTCTCCGACAGACTCCTACGAGCAGTACTTC